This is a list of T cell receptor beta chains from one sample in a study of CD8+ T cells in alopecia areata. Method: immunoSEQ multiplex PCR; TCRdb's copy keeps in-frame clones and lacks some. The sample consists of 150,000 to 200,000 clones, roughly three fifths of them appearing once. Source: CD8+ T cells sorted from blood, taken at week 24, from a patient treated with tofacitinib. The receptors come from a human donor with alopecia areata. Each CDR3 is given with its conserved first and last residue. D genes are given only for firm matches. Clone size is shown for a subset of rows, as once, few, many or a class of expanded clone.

CDR3 DNA: TGTGCCTGGACGGCCTTGACTCACGAGCAGTACTTC
CDR3 protein: CAWTALTHEQYF
J gene: TRBJ2-7
V gene: TRBV30
D gene: -
clone size: -

CDR3 DNA: TGTGCCAGCAGCCTGAATCTACAAGAGACCCAGTACTTC
CDR3 protein: CASSLNLQETQYF
J gene: TRBJ2-5
V gene: TRBV6-5
D gene: -
clone size: -

CDR3 DNA: TGCGCCAGCAGCCAAGGAGTAGGGGAAGGCTACGAGCAGTACTTC
CDR3 protein: CASSQGVGEGYEQYF
J gene: TRBJ2-7
V gene: TRBV4-1
D gene: -
clone size: -

CDR3 DNA: TGCAGCGCTTACAGGGAGTACACTGAAGCTTTCTTT
CDR3 protein: CSAYREYTEAFF
J gene: TRBJ1-1
V gene: TRBV29-1
D gene: -
clone size: -

CDR3 DNA: TGTGCCAGCAGTTTAGGGACAGGGTTCGAGCAGTACTTC
CDR3 protein: CASSLGTGFEQYF
J gene: TRBJ2-7
V gene: TRBV27
D gene: TRBD1
clone size: -

CDR3 DNA: TGTGCCAGTCAGACTCTCGGAGGTGAGCAGTTCTTC
CDR3 protein: CASQTLGGEQFF
J gene: TRBJ2-1
V gene: TRBV19
D gene: -
clone size: -

CDR3 DNA: TGTGCCAGCAGTTTCGGGACAGGGGGCGTGGATGGCTACACCTTC
CDR3 protein: CASSFGTGGVDGYTF
J gene: TRBJ1-2
V gene: TRBV6-5
D gene: TRBD1
clone size: -

CDR3 DNA: TGTGCCAGCAGCAGGACCGGGACAGGGAAAATGTTCGCCTACAATGAGCAGTTCTTC
CDR3 protein: CASSRTGTGKMFAYNEQFF
J gene: TRBJ2-1
V gene: TRBV7-9
D gene: TRBD1
clone size: few

CDR3 DNA: TGTGCCAGCAGCCAAGATCGGGGACAGGGGGCACGCTACACCTTC
CDR3 protein: CASSQDRGQGARYTF
J gene: TRBJ1-2
V gene: TRBV14
D gene: TRBD1
clone size: -

CDR3 DNA: TGTGCCAGCAGCGTAGGTGGGGGTCGCAATCAGCCCCAGCATTTT
CDR3 protein: CASSVGGGRNQPQHF
J gene: TRBJ1-5
V gene: TRBV9
D gene: -
clone size: -

CDR3 DNA: TGTGCCAGCAGTTACTCGGAATCCTCTGTACCCGATGAGCAGTTCTTC
CDR3 protein: CASSYSESSVPDEQFF
J gene: TRBJ2-1
V gene: TRBV6-5
D gene: -
clone size: many

CDR3 DNA: TGTGCCTGGAGTGTACCCCATGAGCAGTTCTTC
CDR3 protein: CAWSVPHEQFF
J gene: TRBJ2-1
V gene: TRBV30
D gene: -
clone size: once

CDR3 DNA: TGTGCCAGCAGTTCAAGATCAGTAATCACTGAAGCTTTCTTT
CDR3 protein: CASSSRSVITEAFF
J gene: TRBJ1-1
V gene: TRBV13
D gene: -
clone size: -

CDR3 DNA: TGTGCCAGCAGCGAGACTAGCGGGGGCACAGATACGCAGTATTTT
CDR3 protein: CASSETSGGTDTQYF
J gene: TRBJ2-3
V gene: TRBV9
D gene: TRBD2
clone size: -

CDR3 DNA: TGTGCCAGCACAGGGCTTAGCACAGATACGCAGTATTTT
CDR3 protein: CASTGLSTDTQYF
J gene: TRBJ2-3
V gene: TRBV2
D gene: -
clone size: -

CDR3 DNA: TGTGCCAGCAGCCTCACCGGGACAGGGGAGGGCTACACCTTC
CDR3 protein: CASSLTGTGEGYTF
J gene: TRBJ1-2
V gene: TRBV7-8
D gene: TRBD1
clone size: -

CDR3 DNA: TGCAGCGTGCGGGACAGGGTCTATGGCTACACCTTC
CDR3 protein: CSVRDRVYGYTF
J gene: TRBJ1-2
V gene: TRBV29-1
D gene: TRBD1
clone size: few

CDR3 DNA: TGCGCCAGCAGTCAATCCGACCCCCGCAGGGGTACTCAAGAGACCCAGTACTTC
CDR3 protein: CASSQSDPRRGTQETQYF
J gene: TRBJ2-5
V gene: TRBV23-1
D gene: -
clone size: few

CDR3 DNA: TGCAGCGCTGCGACAGGGTTCGGAAGTCAGCCCCAGCATTTT
CDR3 protein: CSAATGFGSQPQHF
J gene: TRBJ1-5
V gene: TRBV29-1
D gene: TRBD1
clone size: -

CDR3 DNA: TGCAGCGTTCGGGACAGGGCCAACTATGGCTACACCTTC
CDR3 protein: CSVRDRANYGYTF
J gene: TRBJ1-2
V gene: TRBV29-1
D gene: TRBD1
clone size: few

CDR3 DNA: TGCGCCAGCAGCCTGGGGGTGGGTTCAGATACGCAGTATTTT
CDR3 protein: CASSLGVGSDTQYF
J gene: TRBJ2-3
V gene: TRBV5-1
D gene: -
clone size: -

CDR3 DNA: TGTGCCAGCAGTTCAGGCGGAGACCTCACTAGCTATGGCTACACCTTC
CDR3 protein: CASSSGGDLTSYGYTF
J gene: TRBJ1-2
V gene: TRBV2
D gene: -
clone size: -

CDR3 DNA: TGTGCCAGCAGCCGGACAGGATTCGTCCAAGAGACCCAGTACTTC
CDR3 protein: CASSRTGFVQETQYF
J gene: TRBJ2-5
V gene: TRBV5-6
D gene: TRBD1
clone size: -

CDR3 DNA: TGTGCCAGTAGTAGCCCCGTGGTTACCTACAATGAGCAGTTCTTC
CDR3 protein: CASSSPVVTYNEQFF
J gene: TRBJ2-1
V gene: TRBV19
D gene: -
clone size: -

CDR3 DNA: TGTGCCAGCAGCTCCGTCACAGATACGCAGTATTTT
CDR3 protein: CASSSVTDTQYF
J gene: TRBJ2-3
V gene: TRBV11-2
D gene: -
clone size: -

CDR3 DNA: TGTGCCAGCAGCCTCCGGGCGGACGGGGAGCTGTTTTTT
CDR3 protein: CASSLRADGELFF
J gene: TRBJ2-2
V gene: TRBV14
D gene: -
clone size: -

CDR3 DNA: TGCAGTGCTGGGGATAATACGCAGTATTTT
CDR3 protein: CSAGDNTQYF
J gene: TRBJ2-3
V gene: TRBV20-1
D gene: -
clone size: few

CDR3 DNA: TGCGCCAGCAGCCAAGTAGCGGGGGACACCGGGGAGCTGTTTTTT
CDR3 protein: CASSQVAGDTGELFF
J gene: TRBJ2-2
V gene: TRBV4-1
D gene: TRBD2
clone size: once

CDR3 DNA: TGCGCCAGCAGCTTAAATGAAGCCTACGAGCAGTACTTC
CDR3 protein: CASSLNEAYEQYF
J gene: TRBJ2-7
V gene: TRBV5-1
D gene: -
clone size: -

CDR3 DNA: TGTGCCAGCAGACACTCCCGGGACAGACCCTACGAGCAGTACTTC
CDR3 protein: CASRHSRDRPYEQYF
J gene: TRBJ2-7
V gene: TRBV5-6
D gene: TRBD1
clone size: -

CDR3 DNA: TGTGCCAGCAGCGACGGACAGGGGGGCTCCTACGAGCAGTACTTC
CDR3 protein: CASSDGQGGSYEQYF
J gene: TRBJ2-7
V gene: TRBV7-9
D gene: TRBD1
clone size: -

CDR3 DNA: TGTGCCAGCAGTAGACGCGGACGGCCTACTAGCACAGATACGCAGTATTTT
CDR3 protein: CASSRRGRPTSTDTQYF
J gene: TRBJ2-3
V gene: TRBV25-1
D gene: -
clone size: -

CDR3 DNA: TGCGCCAGCAGCCTTGCAGGGAACACCGGGGAGCTGTTTTTT
CDR3 protein: CASSLAGNTGELFF
J gene: TRBJ2-2
V gene: TRBV5-1
D gene: -
clone size: -

CDR3 DNA: TGTGCCACCAGCAGAGATTCCGGGACTACCCCGGGGGAGCAGTTCTTC
CDR3 protein: CATSRDSGTTPGEQFF
J gene: TRBJ2-1
V gene: TRBV15
D gene: TRBD2
clone size: once

CDR3 DNA: TGTGCCAGCAGCCCAAATCCGGGACAGAGTTCCTCTGGAAACACCATATATTTT
CDR3 protein: CASSPNPGQSSSGNTIYF
J gene: TRBJ1-3
V gene: TRBV13
D gene: TRBD1
clone size: -

CDR3 DNA: TGTGCCAGCAGTTTATCAGGATTTAGCAATCAGCCCCAGCATTTT
CDR3 protein: CASSLSGFSNQPQHF
J gene: TRBJ1-5
V gene: TRBV27
D gene: -
clone size: -

CDR3 DNA: TGTGCCAGCAGCCCCCCTGAGGGTTACACTGAAGCTTTCTTT
CDR3 protein: CASSPPEGYTEAFF
J gene: TRBJ1-1
V gene: TRBV7-9
D gene: -
clone size: -

CDR3 DNA: TGTGCCAGCACCGGGGACAATGTAAACACTGAAGCTTTCTTT
CDR3 protein: CASTGDNVNTEAFF
J gene: TRBJ1-1
V gene: TRBV7-9
D gene: -
clone size: -

CDR3 DNA: TGTGCCAGCAGCTTCGCAGGGAACTACGAGCAGTACTTC
CDR3 protein: CASSFAGNYEQYF
J gene: TRBJ2-7
V gene: TRBV11-2
D gene: -
clone size: -

CDR3 DNA: TGTGCCAGCAGCTCGTTAGATGGGGTGACAAACACCATATATTTT
CDR3 protein: CASSSLDGVTNTIYF
J gene: TRBJ1-3
V gene: TRBV13
D gene: -
clone size: -

CDR3 DNA: TGTGCCAGCAGCTTGGGACAGGGAATCACTGAAGCTTTCTTT
CDR3 protein: CASSLGQGITEAFF
J gene: TRBJ1-1
V gene: TRBV7-9
D gene: TRBD1
clone size: -

CDR3 DNA: TGTGCCAGCAGCCTCCTCGGGACTCCTAGCACAGATACGCAGTATTTT
CDR3 protein: CASSLLGTPSTDTQYF
J gene: TRBJ2-3
V gene: TRBV14
D gene: -
clone size: -

CDR3 DNA: TGTGCCAGCAGCTTTCCGGGACGGGCAAACTCCTACGAGCAGTACTTT
CDR3 protein: CASSFPGRANSYEQYF
J gene: TRBJ2-7
V gene: TRBV7-9
D gene: -
clone size: -